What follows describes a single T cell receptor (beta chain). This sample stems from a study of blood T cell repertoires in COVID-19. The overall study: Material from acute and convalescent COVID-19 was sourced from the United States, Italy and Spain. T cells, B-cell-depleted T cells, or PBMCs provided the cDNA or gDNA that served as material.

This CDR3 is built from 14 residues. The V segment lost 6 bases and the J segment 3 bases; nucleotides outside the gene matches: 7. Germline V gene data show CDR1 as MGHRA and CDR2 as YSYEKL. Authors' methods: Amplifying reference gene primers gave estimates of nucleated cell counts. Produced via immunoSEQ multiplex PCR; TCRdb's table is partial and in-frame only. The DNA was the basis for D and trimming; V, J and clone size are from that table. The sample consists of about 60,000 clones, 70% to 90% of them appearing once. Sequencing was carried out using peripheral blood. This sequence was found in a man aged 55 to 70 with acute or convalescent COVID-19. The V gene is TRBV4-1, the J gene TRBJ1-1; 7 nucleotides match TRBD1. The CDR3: CASSLRQGDTEAFF. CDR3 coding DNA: TGCGCCAGCAGTCTTCGACAGGGAGACACTGAAGCTTTCTTT.